This T cell receptor beta chain was captured in a study of blood T cell repertoires in COVID-19. As for the study in general: The study drew acute and convalescent COVID-19 samples from the United States, Italy and Spain. PBMCs, B-cell-depleted T cells, or T cells were the source of the cDNA or gDNA that made up the material.

The CDR3 has 14 amino acids. Trimming took 4 bases from V and 6 from J, leaving 13 bases between them. The germline V gene has CDR1 KGHSH and CDR2 LQKENI. This clone was counted once. Methods used by the authors: For nucleated cells, counts were estimated from reference gene primer amplification. Libraries were prepared by immunoSEQ multiplex PCR; TCRdb keeps only in-frame clonotypes and omits some of them. For V, J and clone size, that table is used; D and trimming come from the DNA. The sample includes 90,000 to 150,000 clones, roughly four fifths seen only once; the top ten take around an eighth. The source material was peripheral blood. This chain links TRBV18 with TRBJ1-5, with D perhaps TRBD1 (5 bases). The receptor comes from a human donor in a cohort sampled during active COVID-19. The CDR3 DNA is TGTGCCAGCTCACTTAACGCCGGGGGTCAGCCCCAGCATTTT. It is translated as CASSLNAGGQPQHF. The full variable domain, completed using reference TRBV18 and TRBJ1-5, is NAGVMQNPRHLVRRRGQEARLRCSPMKGHSHVYWYRQLPEEGLKFMVYLQKENIIDESGMPKERFSAEFPKEGPSILRIQQVVRGDSAAYFCASSLNAGGQPQHFGDGTRLSIL.